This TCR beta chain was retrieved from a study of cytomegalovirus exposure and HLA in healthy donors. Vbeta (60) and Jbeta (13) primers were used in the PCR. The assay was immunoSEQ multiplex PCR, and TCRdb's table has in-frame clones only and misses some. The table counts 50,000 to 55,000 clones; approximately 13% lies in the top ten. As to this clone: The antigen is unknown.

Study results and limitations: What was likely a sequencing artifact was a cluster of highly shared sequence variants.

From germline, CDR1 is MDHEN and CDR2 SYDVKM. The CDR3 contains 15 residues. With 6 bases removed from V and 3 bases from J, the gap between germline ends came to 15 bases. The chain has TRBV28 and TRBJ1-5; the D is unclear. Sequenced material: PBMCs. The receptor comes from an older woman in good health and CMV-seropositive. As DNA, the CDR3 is TGTGCCAGCAGGTCCTTAACGACACTCAATCAGCCCCAGCATTTT. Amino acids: CASRSLTTLNQPQHF.